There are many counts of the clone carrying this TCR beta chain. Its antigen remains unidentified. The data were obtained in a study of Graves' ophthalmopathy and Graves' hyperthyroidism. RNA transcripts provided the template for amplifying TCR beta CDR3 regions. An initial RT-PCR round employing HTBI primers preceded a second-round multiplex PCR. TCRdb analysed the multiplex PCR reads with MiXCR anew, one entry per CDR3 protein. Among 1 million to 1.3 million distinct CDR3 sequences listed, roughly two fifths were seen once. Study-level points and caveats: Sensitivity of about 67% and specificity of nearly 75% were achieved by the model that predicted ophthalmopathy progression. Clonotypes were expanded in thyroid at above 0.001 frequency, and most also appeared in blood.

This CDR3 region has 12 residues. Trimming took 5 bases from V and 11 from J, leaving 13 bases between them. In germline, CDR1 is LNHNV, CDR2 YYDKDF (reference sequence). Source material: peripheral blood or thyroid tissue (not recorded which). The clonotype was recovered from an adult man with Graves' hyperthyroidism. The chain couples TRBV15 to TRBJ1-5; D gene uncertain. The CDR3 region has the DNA TGTGCCACCAGCCCCGGGCGGTCATCCCAGCATTTT. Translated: CATSPGRSSQHF.